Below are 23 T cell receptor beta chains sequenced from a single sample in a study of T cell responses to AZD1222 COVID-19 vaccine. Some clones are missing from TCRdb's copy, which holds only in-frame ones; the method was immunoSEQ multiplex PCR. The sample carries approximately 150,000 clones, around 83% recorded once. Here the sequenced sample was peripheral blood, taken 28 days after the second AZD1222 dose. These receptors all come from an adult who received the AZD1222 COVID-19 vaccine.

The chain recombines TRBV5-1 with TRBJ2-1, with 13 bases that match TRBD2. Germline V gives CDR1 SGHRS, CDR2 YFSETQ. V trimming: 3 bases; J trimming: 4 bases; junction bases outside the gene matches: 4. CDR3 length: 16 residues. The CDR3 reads CASSSTSGRIYNEQFF. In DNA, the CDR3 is TGCGCCAGCAGCTCGACTAGCGGGAGGATTTACAATGAGCAGTTCTTC.

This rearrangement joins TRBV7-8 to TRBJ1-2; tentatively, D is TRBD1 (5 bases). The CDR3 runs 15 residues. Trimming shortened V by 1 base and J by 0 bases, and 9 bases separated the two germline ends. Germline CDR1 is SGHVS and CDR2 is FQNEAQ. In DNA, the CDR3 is TGTGCCAGCAGCTTAGTAAGGGGAACTAACTATGGCTACACCTTC. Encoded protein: CASSLVRGTNYGYTF.

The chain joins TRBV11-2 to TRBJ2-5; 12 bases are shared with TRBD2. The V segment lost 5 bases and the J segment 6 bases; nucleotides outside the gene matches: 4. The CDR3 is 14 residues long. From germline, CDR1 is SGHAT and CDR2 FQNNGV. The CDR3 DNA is TGTGCCAGCAGCAATCTAGCGGGAGGGCAGACCCAGTACTTC. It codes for CASSNLAGGQTQYF.

Written as DNA, the CDR3 is TGTGCCAGCAGTTCCCCCTACGAGCAGTACTTC. It encodes CASSSPYEQYF. The chain links TRBV27 to TRBJ2-7; D ambiguous. There are 11 residues in the CDR3. V shed 4 bases and J shed 2 bases, with 3 bases lying between them. Germline CDR1 MNHEY, CDR2 SMNVEV (reference sequence).

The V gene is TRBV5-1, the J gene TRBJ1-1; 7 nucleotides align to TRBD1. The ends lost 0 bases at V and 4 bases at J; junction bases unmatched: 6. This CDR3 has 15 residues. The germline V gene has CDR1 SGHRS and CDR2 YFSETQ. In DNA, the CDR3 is TGCGCCAGCAGCTTGGAAGACAGGGAGGTCACTGAAGCTTTCTTT. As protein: CASSLEDREVTEAFF.

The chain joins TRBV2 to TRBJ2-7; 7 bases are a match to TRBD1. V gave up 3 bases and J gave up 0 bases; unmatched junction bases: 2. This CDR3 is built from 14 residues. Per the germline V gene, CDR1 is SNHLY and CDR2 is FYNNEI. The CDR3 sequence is CASSDRDSSYEQYF. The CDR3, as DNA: TGTGCCAGCAGTGACCGGGACAGCTCCTACGAGCAGTACTTC.

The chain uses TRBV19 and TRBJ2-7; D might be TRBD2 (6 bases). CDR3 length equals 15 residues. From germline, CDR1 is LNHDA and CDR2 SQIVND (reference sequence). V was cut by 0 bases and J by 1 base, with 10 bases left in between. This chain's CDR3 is CASSIEAGRSYEQYF. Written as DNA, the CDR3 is TGTGCCAGTAGTATAGAGGCAGGGAGGTCCTACGAGCAGTACTTC.

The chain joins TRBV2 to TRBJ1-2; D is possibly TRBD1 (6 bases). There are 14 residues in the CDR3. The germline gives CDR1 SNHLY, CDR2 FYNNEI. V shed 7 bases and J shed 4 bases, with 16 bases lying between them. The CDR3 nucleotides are TGTGCCAGCATCCAAACGGGGACAACCTATGGCTACACCTTC. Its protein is CASIQTGTTYGYTF.

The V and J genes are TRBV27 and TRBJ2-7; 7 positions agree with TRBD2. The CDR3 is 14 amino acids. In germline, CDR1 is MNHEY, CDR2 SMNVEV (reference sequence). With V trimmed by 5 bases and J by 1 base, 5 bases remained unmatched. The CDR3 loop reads CASSPTSPSYEQYF. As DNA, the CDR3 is TGTGCCAGCAGTCCGACTAGCCCTTCCTACGAGCAGTACTTC.

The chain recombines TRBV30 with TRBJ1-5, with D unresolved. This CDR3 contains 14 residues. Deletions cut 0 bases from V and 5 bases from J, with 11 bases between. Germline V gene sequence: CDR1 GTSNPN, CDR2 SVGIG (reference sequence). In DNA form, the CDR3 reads TGTGCCTGGAGTGTCGGCAGTAATTATCAGCCCCAGCATTTT. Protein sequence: CAWSVGSNYQPQHF.

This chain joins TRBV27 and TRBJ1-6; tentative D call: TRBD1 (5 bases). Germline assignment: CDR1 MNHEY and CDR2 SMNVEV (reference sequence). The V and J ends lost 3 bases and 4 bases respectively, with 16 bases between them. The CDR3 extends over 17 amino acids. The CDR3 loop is CASSFGIGGGYNSPLHF. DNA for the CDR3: TGTGCCAGCAGTTTCGGGATCGGGGGGGGATATAATTCACCCCTCCACTTT.

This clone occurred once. DNA of the CDR3: TGTGCCAGCAGCCCCGGGACAGGGGGGATATGGTGGGGCGAGCAGTACTTC. This sequence encodes CASSPGTGGIWWGEQYF. The chain carries TRBV9 and TRBJ2-7; 11 positions agree with TRBD1. CDR1 is SGDLS, CDR2 YYNGEE, per germline. Losses at the gene ends were 4 bases for V and 6 bases for J; bases not matched to a gene: 15. This CDR3 region has 17 residues.

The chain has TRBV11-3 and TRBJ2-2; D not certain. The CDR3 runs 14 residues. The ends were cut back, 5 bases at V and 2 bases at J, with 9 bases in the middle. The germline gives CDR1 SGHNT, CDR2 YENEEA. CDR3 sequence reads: CASSLRLNTGELFF. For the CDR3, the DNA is TGTGCCAGCAGCCTAAGGCTAAACACCGGGGAGCTGTTTTTT.

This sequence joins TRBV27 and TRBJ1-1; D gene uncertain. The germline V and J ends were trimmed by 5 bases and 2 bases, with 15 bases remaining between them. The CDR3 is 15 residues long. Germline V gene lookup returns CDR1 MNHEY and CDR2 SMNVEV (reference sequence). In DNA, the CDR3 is TGTGCCAGCAGTCCGAGGGTTTCCCCCAACACTGAAGCTTTCTTT. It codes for CASSPRVSPNTEAFF.

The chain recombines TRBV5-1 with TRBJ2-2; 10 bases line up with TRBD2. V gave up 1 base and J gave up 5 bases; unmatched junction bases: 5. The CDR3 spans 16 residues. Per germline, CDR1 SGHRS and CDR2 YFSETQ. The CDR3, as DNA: TGCGCCAGCAGCTTGTCCACTAGCGGGATTACCGGGGAGCTGTTTTTT. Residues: CASSLSTSGITGELFF.

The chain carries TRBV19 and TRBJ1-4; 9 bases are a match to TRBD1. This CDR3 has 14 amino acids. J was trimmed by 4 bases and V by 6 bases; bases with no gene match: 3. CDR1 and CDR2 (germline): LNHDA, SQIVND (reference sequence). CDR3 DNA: TGTGCCAGTAGCCGGACAGGGGATAATGAAAAACTGTTTTTT. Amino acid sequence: CASSRTGDNEKLFF.

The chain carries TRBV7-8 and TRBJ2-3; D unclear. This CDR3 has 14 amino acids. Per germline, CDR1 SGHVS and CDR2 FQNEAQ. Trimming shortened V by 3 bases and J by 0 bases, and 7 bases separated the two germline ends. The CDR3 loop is CASSLGQSTDTQYF. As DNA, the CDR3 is TGTGCCAGCAGCTTGGGCCAGAGCACAGATACGCAGTATTTT. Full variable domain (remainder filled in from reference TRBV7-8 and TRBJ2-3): GAGVSQSPRYKVAKRGQDVALRCDPISGHVSLFWYQQALGQGPEFLTYFQNEAQLDKSGLPSDRFFAERPEGSVSTLKIQRTQQEDSAVYLCASSLGQSTDTQYFGPGTRLTVL.

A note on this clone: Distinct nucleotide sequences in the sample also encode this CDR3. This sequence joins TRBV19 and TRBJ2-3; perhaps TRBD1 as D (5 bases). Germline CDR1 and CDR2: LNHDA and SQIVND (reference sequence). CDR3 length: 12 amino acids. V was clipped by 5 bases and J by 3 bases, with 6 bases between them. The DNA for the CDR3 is TGTGCCAGTAGTGGGGCTACAGATACGCAGTATTTT. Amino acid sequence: CASSGATDTQYF.

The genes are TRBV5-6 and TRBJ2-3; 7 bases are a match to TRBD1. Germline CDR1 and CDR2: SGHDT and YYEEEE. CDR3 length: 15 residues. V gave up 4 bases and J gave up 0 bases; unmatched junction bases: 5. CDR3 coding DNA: TGTGCCAGCAGCCGCGGACAGGTTAGCACAGATACGCAGTATTTT. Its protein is CASSRGQVSTDTQYF.

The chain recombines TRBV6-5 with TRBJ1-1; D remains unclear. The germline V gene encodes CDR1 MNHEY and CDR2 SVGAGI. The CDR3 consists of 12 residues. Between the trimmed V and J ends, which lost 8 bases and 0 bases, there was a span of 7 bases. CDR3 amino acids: CASEALNTEAFF. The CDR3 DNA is TGTGCCAGCGAAGCTCTGAACACTGAAGCTTTCTTT.

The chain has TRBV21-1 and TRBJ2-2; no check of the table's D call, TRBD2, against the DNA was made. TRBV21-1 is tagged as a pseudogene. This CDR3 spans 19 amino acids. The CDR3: CASSKDPTRGWRYTGELFF. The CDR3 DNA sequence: TGTGCCAGCAGCAAAGATCCGACGAGAGGGTGGAGGTACACCGGGGAGCTGTTTTTT.

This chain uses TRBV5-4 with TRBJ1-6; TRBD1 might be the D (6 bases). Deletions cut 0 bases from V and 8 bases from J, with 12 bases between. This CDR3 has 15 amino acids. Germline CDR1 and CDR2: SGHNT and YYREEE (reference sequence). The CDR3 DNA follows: TGTGCCAGCAGCTTGGAGGGGGGCCGATATTCACCCCTCCACTTT. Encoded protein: CASSLEGGRYSPLHF.

CDR3 nucleotides: TGTGCCAGCAGTGCGGGACTAGCGGGCCCGCAGTACTTC. Protein sequence: CASSAGLAGPQYF. The chain joins TRBV25-1 to TRBJ2-7; 12 bases agree with TRBD2. The CDR3 has 13 amino acids. The V and J ends lost 4 bases and 9 bases, in that order; junction bases with no gene match: 4. Per germline, CDR1 MGHDK and CDR2 SYGVNS.